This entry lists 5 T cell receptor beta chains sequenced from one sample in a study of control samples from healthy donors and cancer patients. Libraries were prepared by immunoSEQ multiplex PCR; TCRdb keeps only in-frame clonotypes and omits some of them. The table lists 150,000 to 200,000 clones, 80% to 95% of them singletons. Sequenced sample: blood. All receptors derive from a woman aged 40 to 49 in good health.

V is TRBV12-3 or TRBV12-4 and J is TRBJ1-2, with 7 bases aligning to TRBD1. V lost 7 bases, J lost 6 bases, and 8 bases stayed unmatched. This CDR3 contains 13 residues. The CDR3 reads CASNPTGRDGYTF. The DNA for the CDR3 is TGTGCCAGCAATCCGACAGGGAGAGATGGCTACACCTTC.

CDR3: CASSLDEINQYF. CDR3 DNA sequence: TGTGCCAGCAGCTTAGATGAGATAAATCAGTACTTC. The chain couples TRBV11-2 to TRBJ2-4; no firm D call. V lost 0 bases and J 12 bases, leaving 9 bases between the germline ends. This CDR3 has 12 residues. CDR1 is SGHAT, CDR2 FQNNGV, per germline.

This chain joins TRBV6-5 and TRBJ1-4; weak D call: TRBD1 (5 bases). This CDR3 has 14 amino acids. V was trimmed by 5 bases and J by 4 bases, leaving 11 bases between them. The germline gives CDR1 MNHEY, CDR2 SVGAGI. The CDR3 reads CASSKTEYNEKLFF. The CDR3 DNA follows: TGTGCCAGCAGTAAGACAGAGTATAATGAAAAACTGTTTTTT.

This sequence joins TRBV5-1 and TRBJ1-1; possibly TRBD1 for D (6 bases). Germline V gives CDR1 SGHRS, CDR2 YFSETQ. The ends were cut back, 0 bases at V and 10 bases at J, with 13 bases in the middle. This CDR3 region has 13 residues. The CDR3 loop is CASSLEVGAAAFF. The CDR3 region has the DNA TGCGCCAGCAGCTTGGAAGTGGGGGCTGCAGCTTTCTTT.

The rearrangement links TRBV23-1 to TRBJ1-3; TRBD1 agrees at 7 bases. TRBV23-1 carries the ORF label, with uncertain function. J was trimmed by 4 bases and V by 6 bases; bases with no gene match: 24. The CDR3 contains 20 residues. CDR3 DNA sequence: TGCGCCAGCAGCTTTTTTGGCCTACCTGACAGGGAAACAGGGGGAAACACCATATATTTT. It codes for CASSFFGLPDRETGGNTIYF.